This T cell receptor beta chain came from a study of T-cell memory formation after mild COVID-19. Study-level findings and limits: Later expanders leaned toward CD4+, whereas clones contracting from day 15 to 85 were balanced CD4/CD8.

The germline CDR1 and CDR2 sequences are LGHNA and YSLEER. CDR3 length equals 16 residues. The V and J ends lost 0 bases and 5 bases, in that order; junction bases with no gene match: 6. As for this clonotype: Antigen: not known.

Via MiXCR, TCRdb re-called the 5' RACE reads, giving one row per CDR3 protein. The sample includes 400,000 or so distinct CDR3 sequences, roughly 20% seen only once; the top ten take 8.4%. The TCR sequence derives from an adult woman who had mild COVID-19 (a few samples of this study predate the infection). Cell type and time point are not known. The rearrangement links TRBV4-3 to TRBJ2-2; 7 bases are a match to TRBD2. Sequences were obtained from PBMCs or a T cell subset sorted from them (not recorded which). CDR3 region: CASSQERTSRTGELFF. CDR3 DNA sequence: TGCGCCAGCAGCCAAGAAAGGACTAGTCGTACCGGGGAGCTGTTTTTT.